Detailed here is one TCR beta chain. The antigen is unknown. CDR3 size: 18 residues. Deletions cut 3 bases from V and 4 bases from J, with 23 bases between. CDR1 MGHRA and CDR2 YSYEKL come from the germline V gene. These data come from a study of shared clonotypes between healthy human individuals. At a deep level, the assay was run. TCRdb keeps only in-frame clones here, not all; method: immunoSEQ multiplex PCR. The table lists 2 million to 3 million clones, roughly 93% of them singletons. Study conclusions and caveats: Among non-shared clonotypes, generation probabilities were lower than among those shared by all four donors.

This rearrangement joins TRBV4-1 to TRBJ2-3, with a possible D match to TRBD2 (6 bases). The sample was naive CD4+ T cells from PBMCs. The subset was: CD45RA+ positively selected. This receptor was identified in a man between 18 and 35 years old in good health. Some clones in this sample may be carry-over from other donors' samples. The CDR3 DNA sequence: TGCGCCAGCAGCCATCTCCCCACCGGACGCGGGGAAGCAGATACGCAGTATTTT. Its protein is CASSHLPTGRGEADTQYF.